This T cell receptor beta chain is from a study of blood T cells in healthy people across ages. This clonotype was picked up a small number of times. Trimming removed 3 bases from V and 4 bases from J, with 15 bases in between. The CDR3 has 15 amino acids. The use of a sample-barcoded 5' primer and a J-beta primer mix characterized a second PCR of roughly 6 to 11 cycles. TCRdb analysed the 5' RACE reads with MiXCR anew, one entry per CDR3 protein. The table records more than 500,000 distinct CDR3 sequences, about 28% of them present only once. Caucasian, healthy and from Russia, the donors were aged between about 6 and 90. These data were also reused for a study on T cells of mothers and their children.

The sequencing input was blood. The clonotype was recovered from a boy aged 2 to 9 in good health. This chain connects TRBV12-3 or TRBV12-4 to TRBJ1-1, with D maybe TRBD1 (6 bases). The CDR3 coding sequence is TGTGCCAGCAGTTTTACCCTGGGGGCTTTCACTGAAGCTTTCTTT. Protein sequence: CASSFTLGAFTEAFF.